This is a list of T cell receptor beta chains from one sample in a study of post-analysis software for immune sequencing data. TCRdb re-analysed the PCR reads in MiXCR, keeping a single row per CDR3 protein. Of about 460,000 distinct CDR3 sequences listed, 45% are singletons. The source material was blood. All receptors come from a girl aged 10-17 years with multiple sclerosis. The CDR3 runs from the conserved cysteine through the conserved F or W. A D gene is named only where the DNA matches it firmly. Clone size is shown for a subset of rows, as once, few, many or a class of expanded clone.

clone size	D gene	V gene	CDR3 protein
NA	NA	TRBV5-1	CASSPKVNGANVLTF
few	TRBD2	TRBV6-6	CASTKGLAGYSDNEQFF
NA	TRBD1	TRBV12-3/TRBV12-4	CASSLSDRDEQYF
NA	TRBD1	TRBV7-2	CASSPDTGGVYEQYF
NA	NA	TRBV12-3/TRBV12-4	CASSLVPQSTDTQYF
NA	NA	TRBV7-3	CASSSEGTYNSPLHF
few	NA	TRBV29-1	CSAGSDRGGETQYF
NA	NA	TRBV14	CASSHDSMGSNEKLFF
few	NA	TRBV6-4	CASSSGPDFTNEQYF
NA	TRBD1	TRBV6-2/TRBV6-3	CASSQLTGVYEQYF
NA	NA	TRBV24-1	CATSDLPGFGHTF
NA	TRBD1	TRBV20-1	CSASGTGVSGANVLTF
NA	TRBD2	TRBV9	CASSVSAGVPYEQYF
many	NA	TRBV4-2	CASSENTGELFF
NA	TRBD1	TRBV28	CASSRPGQGAYEQYF
few	TRBD2	TRBV20-1	CSAGRGDPSYEQYF
NA	NA	TRBV24-1	CATSTGGVVEKLFF
NA	NA	TRBV29-1	CSAAFPLTYEQYF
NA	TRBD1	TRBV6-6	CASNWDRDRQETQYF
NA	NA	TRBV7-2	CASSLALEGDQPQHF
NA	TRBD2	TRBV2	CASRETSGLYNEQFF
few	NA	TRBV6-5	CASRRQFYEQYF
many	TRBD1	TRBV5-1	CASSLGQGDEQYF
few	NA	TRBV4-1	CASSQDGGLYGYTF
NA	NA	TRBV7-3	CASSLTHGDGGPGEQYF
NA	NA	TRBV28	CASSADKASTDTQYF
NA	NA	TRBV6-5	CASSYYGRNTEAFF
few	TRBD1	TRBV28	CASSLAGTGREQYF
NA	NA	TRBV7-9	CASSLGANEETQYF
NA	NA	TRBV27	CASSFRVVGGAEGYEQYF
NA	NA	TRBV20-1	CSASRRTAYEQYF
NA	TRBD1	TRBV6-5	CATGGQGAYNEQFF
few	NA	TRBV10-1	CASSGSRNEQYF
NA	TRBD2	TRBV7-7	CASSLSGRRIDTQYF
NA	NA	TRBV20-1	CSASATGSSYEQYF
few	NA	TRBV28	CASSLGDSYTGELFF
NA	NA	TRBV7-2	CASSLVGGEGNGQFF
NA	TRBD2	TRBV27	CASSPGLAGGGETQCF
few	TRBD2	TRBV20-1	CSASSGRGYEQYF
few	TRBD1	TRBV29-1	CSVEDRGDGYTF
few	TRBD1	TRBV5-1	CASSLTGGKRETQYF
few	TRBD1	TRBV5-1	CASSLEVTGNYGYTF
NA	TRBD1	TRBV6-1	CASSESRRDRVGDTQYF
few	TRBD1	TRBV24-1	CATSAGTGGIGINQPQHF
few	NA	TRBV10-3	CAISETGLGYEQYF
once	TRBD1	TRBV7-9	CASSQGAGGNTGELFF
NA	NA	TRBV7-2	CASSPRSGTVISYEQYF
NA	NA	TRBV5-1	CASSLTGQNQPQHF
few	NA	TRBV5-1	CASAPNGGANVLTF
NA	NA	TRBV20-1	CSARDRGGSQYEQYF
few	NA	TRBV5-1	CASSLEDTGELFF
NA	TRBD1	TRBV7-2	CANSPTGSTDTQYF
NA	TRBD1	TRBV4-3	CASSQDPQGAQPQHF
NA	NA	TRBV28	CASSPTWNSGANVLTF
once	NA	TRBV4-3	CASSQDRAPEKLFF